The rows below give T cell receptor beta chains drawn from one sample of a study of T cell responses to AZD1222 COVID-19 vaccine. Repertoires were generated with immunoSEQ multiplex PCR, while TCRdb's copy carries only in-frame clones and drops some. The data hold 90,000 to 95,000 clones, with approximately 91% observed a single time. The sequences come from peripheral blood, collected on day 0 of AZD1222 vaccination. The receptor set was obtained from an adult in good health. Both conserved end residues are part of each CDR3. The D gene is left open where the match is weak. Expanded clones are given a class, and other clones once, few, many or no size at all.

clone_size	v_call	j_call	d_call	cdr3_aa	cdr3_nt
NA	TRBV18	TRBJ1-2	NA	CASTSLGGSYGYTF	TGTGCCAGCACAAGTCTCGGGGGGTCCTATGGCTACACCTTC
once	TRBV5-1	TRBJ1-6	TRBD1	CASSLGDSSYNSPLHF	TGCGCCAGCAGCTTGGGGGACAGCTCCTATAATTCACCCCTCCACTTT
NA	TRBV5-4	TRBJ2-3	NA	CAWPEGSDTQYF	TGTGCCTGGCCGGAGGGCTCAGATACGCAGTATTTT
NA	TRBV19	TRBJ1-2	TRBD1	CASSRTGSYTF	TGTGCCAGTAGTCGGACAGGGTCCTACACCTTC
NA	TRBV5-1	TRBJ2-5	TRBD2	CASSFGGTQKETQYF	TGCGCCAGCAGCTTCGGGGGGACCCAAAAAGAGACCCAGTACTTC
NA	TRBV7-2	TRBJ2-1	TRBD2	CASSLRVAGDAEQFF	TGTGCCAGCAGCTTAAGGGTAGCGGGGGACGCTGAGCAGTTCTTC
few	TRBV5-6	TRBJ1-4	NA	CASSPLGGDEKLFF	TGTGCCAGCAGCCCGCTGGGGGGGGACGAAAAACTGTTTTTT
NA	TRBV3-1/TRBV3-2	TRBJ1-5	NA	CASSGSYDQPQHF	TGTGCCAGCAGCGGCAGCTACGATCAGCCCCAGCATTTT
once	TRBV18	TRBJ2-5	NA	CASSHDSIQETQYF	TGTGCCAGCTCCCACGACAGCATCCAAGAGACCCAGTACTTC
NA	TRBV4-3	TRBJ2-3	NA	CASSSRGVAGDTQYF	TGCGCCAGCAGCTCCAGGGGGGTAGCGGGGGATACGCAGTATTTT
few	TRBV5-1	TRBJ1-6	NA	CASSFSSSYNSPLHF	TGCGCCAGCAGCTTCAGCAGCTCCTATAATTCACCCCTCCACTTT